This TCR beta chain was identified during a study of long-term antiretroviral therapy in people with HIV. Overall study context: Earliest sampling preceded the 2015 immediate-ART recommendation by about a decade.

This clone was seen a few times. Its antigen is unidentified. CDR3 size: 12 residues. J gave up 12 bases and V 8 bases, and 10 bases lay outside the gene matches. The germline V gene encodes CDR1 SNHLY and CDR2 FYNNEI. General study findings and limits: Adherence to ART, viral resistance and therapy changes lacked any data. It was observed that HIV repertoires exhibited narrower CDR3 length ranges than controls.

At survey level, the immunoSEQ assay was run in its v3.0 version. A target of about 35,000-50,000 T-cell genomes per sample was set for sequencing. TCRdb's copy holds only in-frame clones and misses some; the assay was immunoSEQ multiplex PCR. The profile shows some 19,000 clones, approximately 84% of them singletons. The sequences come from unsorted PBMCs, collected 0.9 years after starting antiretroviral therapy. The rearrangement uses TRBV2 and TRBJ1-2, with TRBD1 matching over 9 bases. This clonotype originated in a man between 18 and 29 years old with HIV. The CDR3 nucleotides read TGTGCCAGCGGGACAGGGCGAGGGTGGAACACCTTC. Protein product: CASGTGRGWNTF.